This T cell receptor (beta chain) was found in a study of blood T cell repertoires in COVID-19. Study context: Sites in the United States, Italy and Spain provided acute and convalescent COVID-19 samples. PBMCs, B-cell-depleted T cells, or T cells were the source of the cDNA or gDNA that made up the material.

Study processing details: For nucleated cells, counts were estimated from reference gene primer amplification. Here immunoSEQ multiplex PCR was the method, and the copy in TCRdb shows in-frame clones only, minus some. V and J calls and clone size are given by that table; D and trimming were obtained from the DNA. The sample contains a few hundred thousand clones, over 65% of which appear only once. This clone has only one observation. The source is a woman of 80 years or more with acute or convalescent COVID-19. Material for sequencing was peripheral blood.

CDR3 amino acids: CASSRRQASSEQYF. CDR3 nucleotide sequence: TGCGCCAGCAGCCGGCGACAGGCTTCCAGCGAGCAGTACTTC. The V gene is TRBV4-3, the J gene TRBJ2-7; possible D gene TRBD1, 6 bases. Deletions cut 4 bases from V and 6 bases from J, with 16 bases between. The CDR3 sequence is 14 residues long. In germline, CDR1 is LGHNA, CDR2 YSLEER.